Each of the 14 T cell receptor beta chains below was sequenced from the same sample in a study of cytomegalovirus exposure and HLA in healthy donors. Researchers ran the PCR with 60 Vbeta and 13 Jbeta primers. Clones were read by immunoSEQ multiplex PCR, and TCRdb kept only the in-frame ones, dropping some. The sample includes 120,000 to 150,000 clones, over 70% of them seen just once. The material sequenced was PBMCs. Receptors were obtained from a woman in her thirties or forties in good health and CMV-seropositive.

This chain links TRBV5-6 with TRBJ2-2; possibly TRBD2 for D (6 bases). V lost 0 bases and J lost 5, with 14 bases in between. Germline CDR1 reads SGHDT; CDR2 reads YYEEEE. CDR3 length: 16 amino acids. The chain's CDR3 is CASSLADGGLTGELFF. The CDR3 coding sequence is TGTGCCAGCAGCTTGGCCGACGGGGGTTTGACCGGGGAGCTGTTTTTT. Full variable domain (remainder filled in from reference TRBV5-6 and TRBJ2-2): DAGVTQSPTHLIKTRGQQVTLRCSPKSGHDTVSWYQQALGQGPQFIFQYYEEEERQRGNFPDRFSGHQFPNYSSELNVNALLLGDSALYLCASSLADGGLTGELFFGEGSRLTVL.

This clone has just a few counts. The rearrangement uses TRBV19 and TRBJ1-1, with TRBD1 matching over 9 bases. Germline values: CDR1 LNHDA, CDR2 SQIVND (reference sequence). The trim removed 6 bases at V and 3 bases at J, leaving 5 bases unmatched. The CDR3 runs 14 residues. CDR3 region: CASSQDRGDTEAFF. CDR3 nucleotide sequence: TGTGCCAGTAGCCAGGACAGGGGCGACACTGAAGCTTTCTTT.

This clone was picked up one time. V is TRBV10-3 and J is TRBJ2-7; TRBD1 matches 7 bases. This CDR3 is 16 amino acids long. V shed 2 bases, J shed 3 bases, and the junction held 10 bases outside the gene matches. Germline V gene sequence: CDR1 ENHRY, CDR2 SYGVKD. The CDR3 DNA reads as TGTGCCATCAGTGAGACCCCCAGGGACAGTTACTACGAGCAGTACTTC. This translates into CAISETPRDSYYEQYF.

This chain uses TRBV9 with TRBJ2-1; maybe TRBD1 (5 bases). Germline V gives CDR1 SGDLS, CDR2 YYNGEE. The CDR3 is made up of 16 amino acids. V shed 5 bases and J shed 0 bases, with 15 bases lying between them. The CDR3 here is CASSLGVTSSYNEQFF. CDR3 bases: TGTGCCAGCAGTTTAGGGGTCACGAGCTCCTACAATGAGCAGTTCTTC. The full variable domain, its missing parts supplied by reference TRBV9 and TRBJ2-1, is DSGVTQTPKHLITATGQRVTLRCSPRSGDLSVYWYQQSLDQGLQFLIQYYNGEERAKGNILERFSAQQFPDLHSELNLSSLELGDSALYFCASSLGVTSSYNEQFFGPGTRLTVL.

In DNA form, the CDR3 reads TGTGCCAGCAGCGTAGACGGGAGGACCGGGGAGCTGTTTTTT. Translation gives CASSVDGRTGELFF. The rearrangement links TRBV9 to TRBJ2-2; 7 nucleotides match TRBD2. The germline CDR1 and CDR2 sequences are SGDLS and YYNGEE. The CDR3 runs to 14 residues. Trimming removed 0 bases from V and 5 bases from J; junction bases left unmatched: 1.

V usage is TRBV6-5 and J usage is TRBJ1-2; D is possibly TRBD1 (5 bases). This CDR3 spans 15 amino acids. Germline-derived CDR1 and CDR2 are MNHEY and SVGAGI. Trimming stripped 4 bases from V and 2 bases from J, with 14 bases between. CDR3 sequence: CASSFTSGLNYGYTF. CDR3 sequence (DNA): TGTGCCAGCAGTTTCACTTCAGGGCTGAACTATGGCTACACCTTC.

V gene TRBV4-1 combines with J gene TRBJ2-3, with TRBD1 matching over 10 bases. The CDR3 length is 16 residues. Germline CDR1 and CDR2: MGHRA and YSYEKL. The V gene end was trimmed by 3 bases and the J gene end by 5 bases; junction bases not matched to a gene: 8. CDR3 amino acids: CASSQAGTGARDTQYF. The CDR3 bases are TGCGCCAGCAGCCAGGCCGGGACAGGGGCTAGAGATACGCAGTATTTT.

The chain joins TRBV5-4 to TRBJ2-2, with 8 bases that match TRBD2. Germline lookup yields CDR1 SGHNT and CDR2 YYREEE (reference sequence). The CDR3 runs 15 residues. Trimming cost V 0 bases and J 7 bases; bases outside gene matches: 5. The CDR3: CASSLVGGAVGELFF. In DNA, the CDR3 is TGTGCCAGCAGCTTGGTCGGGGGGGCCGTCGGGGAGCTGTTTTTT.

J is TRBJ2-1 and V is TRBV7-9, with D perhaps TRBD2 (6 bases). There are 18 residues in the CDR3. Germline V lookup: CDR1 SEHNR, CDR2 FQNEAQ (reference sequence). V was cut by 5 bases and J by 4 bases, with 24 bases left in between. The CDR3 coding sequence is TGTGCCAGCAGCCGATTTACGTTCAGGAGGGGTTCTTACAATGAGCAGTTCTTC. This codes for CASSRFTFRRGSYNEQFF.

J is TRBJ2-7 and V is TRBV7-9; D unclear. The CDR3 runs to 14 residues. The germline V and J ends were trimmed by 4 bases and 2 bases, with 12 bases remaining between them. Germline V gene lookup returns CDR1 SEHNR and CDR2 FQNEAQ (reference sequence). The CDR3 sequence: CASSSRVIPYEQYF. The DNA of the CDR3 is TGTGCCAGCAGCTCCCGCGTGATTCCCTACGAGCAGTACTTC.

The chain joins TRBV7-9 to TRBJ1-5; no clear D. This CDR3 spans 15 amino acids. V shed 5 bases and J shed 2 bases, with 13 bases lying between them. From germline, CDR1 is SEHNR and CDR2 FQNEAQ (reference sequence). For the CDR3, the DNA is TGTGCCAGCAGCCTTGGAATGGGAGGCAATCAGCCCCAGCATTTT. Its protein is CASSLGMGGNQPQHF.

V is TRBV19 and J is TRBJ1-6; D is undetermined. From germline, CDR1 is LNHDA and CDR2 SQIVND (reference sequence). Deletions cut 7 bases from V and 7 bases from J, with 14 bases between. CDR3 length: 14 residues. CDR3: CASNQQQSNSPLHF. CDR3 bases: TGTGCCAGTAACCAACAACAGTCAAATTCACCCCTCCACTTT.

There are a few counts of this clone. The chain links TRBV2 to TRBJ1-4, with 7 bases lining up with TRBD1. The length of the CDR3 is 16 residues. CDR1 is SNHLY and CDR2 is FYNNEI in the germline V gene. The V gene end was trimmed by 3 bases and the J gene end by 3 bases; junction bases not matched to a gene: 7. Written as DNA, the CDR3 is TGTGCCAGCAGTGACGTGAGTGGGACAGCTAATGAAAAACTGTTTTTT. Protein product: CASSDVSGTANEKLFF. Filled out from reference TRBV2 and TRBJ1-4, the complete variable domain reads EPEVTQTPSHQVTQMGQEVILRCVPISNHLYFYWYRQILGQKVEFLVSFYNNEISEKSEIFDDQFSVERPDGSNFTLKIRSTKLEDSAMYFCASSDVSGTANEKLFFGSGTQLSVL.

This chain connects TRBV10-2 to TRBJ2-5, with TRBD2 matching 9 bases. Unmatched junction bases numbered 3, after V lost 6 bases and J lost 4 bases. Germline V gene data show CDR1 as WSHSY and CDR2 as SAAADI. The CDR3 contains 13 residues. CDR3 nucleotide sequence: TGCGCCAGCAGACAGGGACTAGCAGAGACCCAGTACTTC. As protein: CASRQGLAETQYF.